What follows is one TCR beta chain and its context. This record comes from a study of blood T cell repertoires in COVID-19. TCRdb keeps only in-frame clones here, not all; method: immunoSEQ multiplex PCR. The sample records 100,000 or so clones, approximately 81% being singletons. The CDR3 has 14 amino acids. Germline V lookup: CDR1 MNHEY, CDR2 SVGAGI. The ends were cut back, 6 bases at V and 1 base at J, with 10 bases in the middle. Sequencing was done on a sample of peripheral blood. The chain links TRBV6-5 to TRBJ1-3; possibly TRBD1 for D (5 bases). The TCR originated in an elderly man with acute or convalescent COVID-19. CDR3 sequence reads: CASSGDSSGNTIYF. The CDR3, as DNA: TGTGCCAGCAGCGGCGACAGTTCTGGAAACACCATATATTTT.